Each of the 8 T cell receptor beta chains below was sequenced from the same sample in a study of tumor-infiltrating lymphocytes in primary liver carcinoma. Co-extraction yielded RNA and DNA from roughly 21-30 mg of unsorted bulk tissue. Priming with a constant-region primer yielded TCR beta cDNA from 400 to 500 ng total RNA. Researchers made the TCR beta libraries by running three nested multiplex PCR rounds with slightly modified ARM-PCR. PCR rounds one and two used TRBV1-TRBV30 forward primers with a C-beta reverse primer for 10 cycles each. Using its own MiXCR run on the multiplex PCR reads, TCRdb lists one record per CDR3 protein. The sample has about 35,000 distinct CDR3 sequences; roughly 80% are singletons. Material: liver tumor tissue from sampling region 4. The subset was: tumor region T4, right-lateral pole. These receptor sequences come from a man between 35 and 55 years old with primary liver carcinoma and hepatitis B virus infection.

This clonotype is classed as medium-sized (0.01 to 0.1%). The chain employs TRBV29-1 and TRBJ1-2, with D possibly matching TRBD1 (5 bases). Germline assignment: CDR1 SQVTM and CDR2 ANQGSEA. Deletions cut 4 bases from V and 6 bases from J, with 15 bases between. The CDR3 covers 13 residues. The CDR3 sequence is CSVVEQGENGYTF. CDR3 coding DNA: TGCAGCGTTGTGGAGCAGGGAGAGAATGGCTACACCTTC.

Of note for this clonotype: One junction end disagrees with the germline gene, perhaps due to a read error. This chain links TRBV4-2 with TRBJ2-1; 10 bases line up with TRBD1. Germline V CDR1 and CDR2: LGHNA, YNFKEQ. There are 16 residues in the CDR3. The CDR3 DNA reads TGTGGCAGCAGCCACGCCGGGGGACAGGGGAACAGTCAGCAGTTCTTC. Translating it yields CGSSHAGGQGNSQQFF.

Comments on this clonotype: One end of the junction is discordant with germline, which a read error may explain. J is TRBJ2-7 and V is TRBV7-8; TRBD1 might be the D (5 bases). From germline, CDR1 is SGHVS and CDR2 FQNEAQ. CDR3 size: 13 residues. The CDR3 spells CTSSRDSSYEQYF. CDR3 nucleotides: TGTACCAGCAGCCGTGACAGCTCCTATGAGCAGTACTTC.

This clonotype is labeled as medium-sized. The chain has TRBV10-1 and TRBJ2-2; 11 positions agree with TRBD2. V lost 4 bases to trimming and J lost 7 bases; unmatched junction nucleotides: 5. Germline V lookup: CDR1 WNHNN, CDR2 SYGVQD (reference sequence). The CDR3 is 15 residues long. The CDR3 DNA reads TGCGCCAGCAGTGGAACTAGCGGGAGTGGCGGGGAGCTGTTTTTT. Translation: CASSGTSGSGGELFF.

This clonotype showed up just a few times. The DNA for the CDR3 is TGCGCCAGCAGCCACGGAGGAAGTGGGAATCGTGTTAATGAGCAGTTCTTC. Residues: CASSHGGSGNRVNEQFF. The gene calls are TRBV5-1 and TRBJ2-1; D is perhaps TRBD2 (5 bases). V was shortened by 4 bases and J by 7 bases, with 24 bases between the two germline ends. The CDR3 contains 17 residues. The germline V gene has CDR1 SGHRS and CDR2 YFSETQ.

This sequence joins TRBV11-2 and TRBJ2-2; 7 nucleotides match TRBD1. The CDR3 covers 14 residues. Per germline, CDR1 SGHAT and CDR2 FQNNGV. Unmatched junction bases numbered 5, after V lost 5 bases and J lost 5 bases. CDR3 nucleotide sequence: TGTGCCAGCAGCACCAGGGGGACAACCGGGGAGCTGTTTTTT. Protein product: CASSTRGTTGELFF.

This clonotype was recorded at least ten times. Mismatch with germline at one junction end may stem from a read error. The chain uses TRBV10-2 and TRBJ2-5; 8 bases are shared with TRBD2. This CDR3 contains 17 residues. Looked up from germline, CDR1 is WSHSY and CDR2 is SAAADI. The CDR3 DNA reads as TGCGCCAGCAGTGAGGGACTGGCGGGAGGAGGGCAAGGGACCCAGTACTTC. Its protein is CASSEGLAGGGQGTQYF.

This clonotype was observed a single time. This could be a read error, since a much larger clone is one nucleotide away. V gene TRBV20-1 combines with J gene TRBJ2-5; a weak D match, TRBD2 (6 bases). Trimming stripped 1 base from V and 4 bases from J, with 13 bases between. The CDR3 length is 14 residues. Germline CDR1 and CDR2: DFQATT and SNEGSKA (reference sequence). The CDR3, as DNA: TGCAGTGCTAGAGCTGGGACTTGGTTAGAGACCCAGTACTTC. This gives the protein CSARAGTWLETQYF.